This is a list of T cell receptor beta chains from one sample in a study of OX40 agonist ivuxolimab in advanced cancers. Using immunoSEQ multiplex PCR, the repertoire was profiled, and TCRdb retains in-frame clones only, with some absent. The sample holds nearly 90,000 clones, just under 90% seen once. Specimen: CD4+ or CD8+ T cells sorted from blood, collected in a trial of the OX40 agonist ivuxolimab. The origin of the receptors is an adult with an advanced solid tumor such as melanoma, head and neck, liver or kidney cancer. Each CDR3 is given with its conserved first and last residue. The D gene is left open where the match is weak. Clone size appears in some rows only: once, few, many, or a class for an expanded clone.

DNA: TGTGCCAGCAGCTTAGCCCTAGCGCCCCCCGGAGAGACCCAGTACTTC
CDR3: CASSLALAPPGETQYF
D: -
V: TRBV7-2
J: TRBJ2-5
size: -

DNA: TGTGCCAGCAGCTTAAGGTCAAAGCTCGGACGCAACCAAGAGACCCAGTACTTC
CDR3: CASSLRSKLGRNQETQYF
D: -
V: TRBV7-2
J: TRBJ2-5
size: -

DNA: TGCGCCAGCAGCTCCAACCGAGGACAGGGAACCTACGAGCAGTACTTC
CDR3: CASSSNRGQGTYEQYF
D: TRBD1
V: TRBV10-2
J: TRBJ2-7
size: -

DNA: TGTGCCAGCAACCCTAAAAACATTCAGTACTTC
CDR3: CASNPKNIQYF
D: -
V: TRBV6-1
J: TRBJ2-4
size: -

DNA: TGCGCCAGCAGTCGAAGGGACCTTCGGACCGGGGAGCTGTTTTTT
CDR3: CASSRRDLRTGELFF
D: -
V: TRBV5-1
J: TRBJ2-2
size: -

DNA: TGTGCCATCAGTGAAAACGGACTAGCGGCCTACAATGAGCAGTTCTTC
CDR3: CAISENGLAAYNEQFF
D: TRBD2
V: TRBV10-3
J: TRBJ2-1
size: -

DNA: TGTGCCACCAGCAGAGCCACAGGGACGGGAGATCAGCCCCAGCATTTT
CDR3: CATSRATGTGDQPQHF
D: -
V: TRBV15
J: TRBJ1-5
size: -

DNA: TGTGCCAGCAGCTCTAGCGGGAGGGAAACAGATACGCAGTATTTT
CDR3: CASSSSGRETDTQYF
D: TRBD2
V: TRBV11-2
J: TRBJ2-3
size: -

DNA: TGTGCCAGCAGTGGAAGACAGGGCGGGAACACTGAAGCTTTCTTT
CDR3: CASSGRQGGNTEAFF
D: TRBD1
V: TRBV6-5
J: TRBJ1-1
size: few

DNA: TGTGCCATCAGTGCTCAACGGGGGGTCACCCACAATGAGCAGTTCTTC
CDR3: CAISAQRGVTHNEQFF
D: TRBD2
V: TRBV10-3
J: TRBJ2-1
size: -

DNA: TGTGCCAGCAGCTTAGGACTAGCGGGGGCGGGGAATGAGCAGTTCTTC
CDR3: CASSLGLAGAGNEQFF
D: TRBD2
V: TRBV13
J: TRBJ2-1
size: -

DNA: TGTGCCAGCAGCCAAGGGGGGAATTTCAATGAAGCTTTCTTT
CDR3: CASSQGGNFNEAFF
D: -
V: TRBV28
J: TRBJ1-1
size: -

DNA: TGTGCCAGTAGTATAACCAGAGGGAGGGGCAACTCCTACGAGCAGTACTTC
CDR3: CASSITRGRGNSYEQYF
D: TRBD2
V: TRBV19
J: TRBJ2-7
size: -

DNA: TGTGCCAGCAGCTATGGGGAAATCGCAGATACGCAGTATTTT
CDR3: CASSYGEIADTQYF
D: -
V: TRBV11-3
J: TRBJ2-3
size: -

DNA: TGTGCCAGTTCCTTACAGGGAGAAGATACGCAGTATTTT
CDR3: CASSLQGEDTQYF
D: -
V: TRBV19
J: TRBJ2-3
size: -

DNA: TGTGCCAGCAGCTTAGGGGGGTATCAGCCCCAGCATTTT
CDR3: CASSLGGYQPQHF
D: -
V: TRBV7-6
J: TRBJ1-5
size: once

DNA: TGTGCCAGCAGCAAGCGCCGGATAGATAATTCACCCCTCCACTTT
CDR3: CASSKRRIDNSPLHF
D: -
V: TRBV9
J: TRBJ1-6
size: -

DNA: TGTGCCAGCAGCTTAACGGGGACCTTC
CDR3: CASSLTGTF
D: -
V: TRBV11-3
J: TRBJ1-2
size: -

DNA: TGTGCCAGCAGTTTAAAGCGGGAGTCCGGGCAGTACTTC
CDR3: CASSLKRESGQYF
D: TRBD2
V: TRBV27
J: TRBJ2-7
size: -

DNA: TGTGCCAGCAGCTTAGTTGGACAGGGCTCTGGAAACACCATATATTTT
CDR3: CASSLVGQGSGNTIYF
D: TRBD1
V: TRBV7-3
J: TRBJ1-3
size: -

DNA: TGTGCTAGTGGTTTGGGCCAGGGGGGCGGGGATGGTGCTTTCTTT
CDR3: CASGLGQGGGDGAFF
D: TRBD1
V: TRBV12-5
J: TRBJ1-1
size: once

DNA: TGTGCCAGCAGTTACTCGCCTAGCGGGAGGAGTCGCTTTGGGAATGAGCAGTTCTTC
CDR3: CASSYSPSGRSRFGNEQFF
D: TRBD2
V: TRBV6-8
J: TRBJ2-1
size: -

DNA: TGTGCCAGCAGCCCCGAACAGGGGGCAAACATTCAGTACTTC
CDR3: CASSPEQGANIQYF
D: TRBD1
V: TRBV5-6
J: TRBJ2-4
size: -

DNA: TGTGCCTGGAGTGCTCTAGCGGGGGTGTCCTACGAGCAGTACTTC
CDR3: CAWSALAGVSYEQYF
D: TRBD2
V: TRBV30
J: TRBJ2-7
size: once

DNA: TGTGCCAGCAGCTCGCAAGCGACCGGGGAGCTGTTTTTT
CDR3: CASSSQATGELFF
D: -
V: TRBV9
J: TRBJ2-2
size: -

DNA: TGTGCCAGCAGCACCTCCTTAGGGGGAGAAGCTTTCTTT
CDR3: CASSTSLGGEAFF
D: -
V: TRBV27
J: TRBJ1-1
size: -

DNA: TGCAGCGTTGGAGGACAGCTAGTCTATGGCTACACCTTC
CDR3: CSVGGQLVYGYTF
D: -
V: TRBV29-1
J: TRBJ1-2
size: -

DNA: TGTGCCAGCAGTGGTAGCCCCCCGAGGGGCTACACCTTC
CDR3: CASSGSPPRGYTF
D: -
V: TRBV25-1
J: TRBJ1-2
size: -

DNA: TGTGCCAGCAAGTCCGGTCTTTACAATGAGCAGTTCTTC
CDR3: CASKSGLYNEQFF
D: -
V: TRBV2
J: TRBJ2-1
size: -

DNA: TGTGCCAGCAGCGCCCCAGGGGAGCGGGATAACTCCTACGAGCAGTACTTC
CDR3: CASSAPGERDNSYEQYF
D: -
V: TRBV9
J: TRBJ2-7
size: many

DNA: TGCAGCGTTGCTAGTTGGGGGGGGGCCATGGGCGAGCAGTACTTC
CDR3: CSVASWGGAMGEQYF
D: -
V: TRBV29-1
J: TRBJ2-7
size: -

DNA: TGTGCCAGCAGACCTACGGACAGGGACGAGCAGTACTTC
CDR3: CASRPTDRDEQYF
D: TRBD1
V: TRBV7-2
J: TRBJ2-7
size: once

DNA: TGTGCCAGCAGCGTAGTGTCCAGCAGCACAAACAATGAGCAGTTCTTC
CDR3: CASSVVSSSTNNEQFF
D: -
V: TRBV9
J: TRBJ2-1
size: -

DNA: TGTGCCAGCAGTTACGCGGGGGCGGGTCAGCCCCAGCATTTT
CDR3: CASSYAGAGQPQHF
D: -
V: TRBV6-5
J: TRBJ1-5
size: -

DNA: TGTGCCAGCTCACCAAGACTAGCGGGAGGAGGTACCGGGGAGCTGTTTTTT
CDR3: CASSPRLAGGGTGELFF
D: TRBD2
V: TRBV18
J: TRBJ2-2
size: -

DNA: TGTGCCAGCAGCTTGGGTCCTAGCGGGCACGAGCAGTACTTC
CDR3: CASSLGPSGHEQYF
D: TRBD2
V: TRBV5-6
J: TRBJ2-7
size: -

DNA: TGTGCCAGCAGCACCGGACTAGCGGGAAAGGGCTACGAGCAGTACTTC
CDR3: CASSTGLAGKGYEQYF
D: TRBD2
V: TRBV7-2
J: TRBJ2-7
size: -

DNA: TGTGCCAGCAGCTTGGTCGGGGGGCTTGGGGACATTCAGTACTTC
CDR3: CASSLVGGLGDIQYF
D: -
V: TRBV9
J: TRBJ2-4
size: -

DNA: TGTGCCAGCAGCCAAGCCATGCCGGATGGCTACACCTTC
CDR3: CASSQAMPDGYTF
D: -
V: TRBV14
J: TRBJ1-2
size: -

DNA: TGTGCCAGCAGCTGGGGGCTAGCGGACTCCGGGGGTACGCAGTATTTT
CDR3: CASSWGLADSGGTQYF
D: -
V: TRBV7-2
J: TRBJ2-3
size: -

DNA: TGTGCCAGCAGTTACCTGGAGACGGCTAATGAAAAACTGTTTTTT
CDR3: CASSYLETANEKLFF
D: -
V: TRBV6-9
J: TRBJ1-4
size: -

DNA: TGTGCCTGGAGGAGGACGCAATATAATTCACCCCTCCACTTT
CDR3: CAWRRTQYNSPLHF
D: -
V: TRBV30
J: TRBJ1-6
size: -